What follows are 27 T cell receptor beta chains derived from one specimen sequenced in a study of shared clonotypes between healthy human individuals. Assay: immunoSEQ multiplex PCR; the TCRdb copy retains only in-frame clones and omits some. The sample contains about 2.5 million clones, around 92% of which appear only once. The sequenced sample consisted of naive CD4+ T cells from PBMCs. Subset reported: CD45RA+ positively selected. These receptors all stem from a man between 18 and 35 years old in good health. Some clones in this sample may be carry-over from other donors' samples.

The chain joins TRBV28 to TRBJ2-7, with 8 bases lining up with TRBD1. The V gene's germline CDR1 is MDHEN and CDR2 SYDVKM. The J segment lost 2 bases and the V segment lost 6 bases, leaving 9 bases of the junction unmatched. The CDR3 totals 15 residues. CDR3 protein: CASSATGTGPYEQYF. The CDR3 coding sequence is TGTGCCAGCAGCGCCACCGGGACAGGTCCCTACGAGCAGTACTTC.

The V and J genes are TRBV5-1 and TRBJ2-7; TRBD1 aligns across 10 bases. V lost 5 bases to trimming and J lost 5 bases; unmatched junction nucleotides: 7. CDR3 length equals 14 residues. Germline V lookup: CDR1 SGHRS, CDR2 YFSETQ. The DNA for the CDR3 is TGCGCCAGCAGTAAGGGACAGGGGTTCGACGAGCAGTACTTC. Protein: CASSKGQGFDEQYF.

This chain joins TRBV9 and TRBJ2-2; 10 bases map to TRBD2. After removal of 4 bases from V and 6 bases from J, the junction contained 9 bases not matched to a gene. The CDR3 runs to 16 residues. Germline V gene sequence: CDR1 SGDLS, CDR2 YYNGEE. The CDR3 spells CASSPQAGGPPGELFF. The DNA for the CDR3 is TGTGCCAGCAGCCCACAAGCGGGAGGGCCCCCCGGGGAGCTGTTTTTT.

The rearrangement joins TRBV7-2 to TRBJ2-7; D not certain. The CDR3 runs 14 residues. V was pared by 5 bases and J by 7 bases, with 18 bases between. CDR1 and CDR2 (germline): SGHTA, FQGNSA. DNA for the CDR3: TGTGCCAGCAGCCCCCCGCCCCTTTCTCGGGAGCAGTACTTC. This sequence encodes CASSPPPLSREQYF.

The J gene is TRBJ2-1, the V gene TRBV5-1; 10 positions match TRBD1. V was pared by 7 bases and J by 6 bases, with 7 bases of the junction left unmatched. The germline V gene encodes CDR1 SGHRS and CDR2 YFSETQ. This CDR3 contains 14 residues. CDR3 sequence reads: CASGTGDGSNEQFF. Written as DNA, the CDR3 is TGCGCCAGCGGGACAGGGGACGGTAGCAATGAGCAGTTCTTC.

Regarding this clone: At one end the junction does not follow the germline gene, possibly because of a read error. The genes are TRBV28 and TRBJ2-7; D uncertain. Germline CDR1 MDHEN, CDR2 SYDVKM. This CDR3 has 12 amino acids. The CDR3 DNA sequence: TGTGCCAGCAGTTTGCTCTCCTTCGAGCAGTACTTC. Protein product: CASSLLSFEQYF.

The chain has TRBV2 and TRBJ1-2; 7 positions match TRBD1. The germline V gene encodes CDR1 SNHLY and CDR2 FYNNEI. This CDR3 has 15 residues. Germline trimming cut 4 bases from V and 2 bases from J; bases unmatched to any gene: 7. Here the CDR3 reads CASSGGGQSNYGYTF. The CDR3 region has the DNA TGTGCCAGCAGTGGTGGGGGACAGTCCAACTATGGCTACACCTTC.

CDR3 region: CASSPMTAGMGEQYF. The DNA for the CDR3 is TGTGCCAGCTCACCAATGACAGCCGGGATGGGCGAGCAGTACTTC. The V call is TRBV18, the J call TRBJ2-7, with D perhaps TRBD1 or TRBD2 (5 bases each). There are 15 residues in the CDR3. Germline-derived CDR1 and CDR2 are KGHSH and LQKENI. Trimming pared 2 bases from V and 6 bases from J, leaving 17 bases between.

CDR3 nucleotide sequence: TGTGCCAGTAAAGTCACCGGGACAGGGAAATACAATGAGCAGTTCTTC. This codes for CASKVTGTGKYNEQFF. The chain joins TRBV19 to TRBJ2-1; 9 nucleotides agree with TRBD1. CDR1 LNHDA and CDR2 SQIVND come from the germline V gene (reference sequence). Unmatched junction bases numbered 11, after V lost 7 bases and J lost 4 bases. CDR3 length equals 16 residues. The variable domain in full, completed from reference TRBV19 and TRBJ2-1, reads DGGITQSPKYLFRKEGQNVTLSCEQNLNHDAMYWYRQDPGQGLRLIYYSQIVNDFQKGDIAEGYSVSREKKESFPLTVTSAQKNPTAFYLCASKVTGTGKYNEQFFGPGTRLTVL.

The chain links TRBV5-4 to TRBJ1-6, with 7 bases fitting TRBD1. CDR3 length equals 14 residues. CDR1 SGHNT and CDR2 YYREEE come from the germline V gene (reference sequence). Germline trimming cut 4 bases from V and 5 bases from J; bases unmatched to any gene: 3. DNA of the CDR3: TGTGCCAGCAGCGCGGGACAGCATAATTCACCCCTCCACTTT. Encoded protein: CASSAGQHNSPLHF.

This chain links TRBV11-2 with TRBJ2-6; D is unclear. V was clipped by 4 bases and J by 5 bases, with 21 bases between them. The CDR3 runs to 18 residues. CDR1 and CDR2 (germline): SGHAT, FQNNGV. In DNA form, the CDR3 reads TGTGCCAGCAGCTCGATCCGGTCCTCCTCTTGGAGGGCCAACGTCCTGACTTTC. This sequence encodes CASSSIRSSSWRANVLTF.

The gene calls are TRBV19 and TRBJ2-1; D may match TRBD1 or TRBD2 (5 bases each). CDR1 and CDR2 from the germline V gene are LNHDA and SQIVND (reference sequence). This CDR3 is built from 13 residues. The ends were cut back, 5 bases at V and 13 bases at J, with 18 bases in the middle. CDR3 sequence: CASSLKTGPSQFF. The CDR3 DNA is TGTGCCAGTAGTCTAAAAACGGGGCCTTCCCAGTTCTTC.

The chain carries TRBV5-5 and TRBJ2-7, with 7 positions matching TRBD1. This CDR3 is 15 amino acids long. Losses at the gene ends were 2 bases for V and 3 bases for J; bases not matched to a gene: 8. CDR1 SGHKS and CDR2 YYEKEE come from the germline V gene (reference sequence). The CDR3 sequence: CASSFVLSGGYEQYF. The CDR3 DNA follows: TGTGCCAGCAGCTTCGTCCTTTCAGGGGGCTACGAGCAGTACTTC. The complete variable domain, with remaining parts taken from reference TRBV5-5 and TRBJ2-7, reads DAGVTQSPTHLIKTRGQQVTLRCSPISGHKSVSWYQQVLGQGPQFIFQYYEKEERGRGNFPDRFSARQFPNYSSELNVNALLLGDSALYLCASSFVLSGGYEQYFGPGTRLTVT.

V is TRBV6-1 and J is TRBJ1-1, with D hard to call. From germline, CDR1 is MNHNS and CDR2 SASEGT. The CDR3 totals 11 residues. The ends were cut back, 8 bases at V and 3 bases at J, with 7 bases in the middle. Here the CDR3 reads CASLGYTEAFF. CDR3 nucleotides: TGTGCCAGCCTAGGGTACACTGAAGCTTTCTTT.

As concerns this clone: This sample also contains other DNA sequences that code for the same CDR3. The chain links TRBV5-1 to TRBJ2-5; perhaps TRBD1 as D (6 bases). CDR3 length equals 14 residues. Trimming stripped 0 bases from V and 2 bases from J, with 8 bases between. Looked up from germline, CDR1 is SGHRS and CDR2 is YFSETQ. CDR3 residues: CASSLGQGQETQYF. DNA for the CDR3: TGCGCCAGCAGCTTGGGGCAGGGGCAAGAGACCCAGTACTTC.

CDR3 sequence reads: CAISEALTNEKLFF. The CDR3 DNA is TGTGCCATCAGTGAAGCCTTAACTAATGAAAAACTGTTTTTT. The chain combines TRBV10-3 with TRBJ1-4; D is unresolved. V lost 3 bases, J lost 1 base, and 6 bases lay in between. Germline-derived CDR1 and CDR2 are ENHRY and SYGVKD. The CDR3 loop spans 14 amino acids.

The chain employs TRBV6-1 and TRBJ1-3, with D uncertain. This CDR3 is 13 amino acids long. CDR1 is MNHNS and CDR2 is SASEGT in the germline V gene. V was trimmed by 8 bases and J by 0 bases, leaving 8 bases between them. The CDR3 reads CASGGYSGNTIYF. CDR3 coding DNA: TGTGCCAGCGGAGGCTACTCTGGAAACACCATATATTTT.

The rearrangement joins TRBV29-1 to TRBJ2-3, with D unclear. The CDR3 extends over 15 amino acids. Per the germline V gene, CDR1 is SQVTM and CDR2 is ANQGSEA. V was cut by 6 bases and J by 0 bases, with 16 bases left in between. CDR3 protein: CSVADPRPSTDTQYF. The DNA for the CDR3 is TGCAGCGTGGCTGACCCTCGCCCTAGCACAGATACGCAGTATTTT.

The CDR3 loop reads CASSFRVAGGGYEQYF. The CDR3 DNA is TGTGCCAGCAGTTTTCGGGTAGCGGGAGGGGGGTACGAGCAGTACTTC. This chain uses TRBV28 with TRBJ2-7, with 11 bases matching TRBD2. CDR1 and CDR2 (germline): MDHEN, SYDVKM. The J segment lost 4 bases and the V segment lost 3 bases, leaving 8 bases of the junction unmatched. The CDR3 has 16 residues.

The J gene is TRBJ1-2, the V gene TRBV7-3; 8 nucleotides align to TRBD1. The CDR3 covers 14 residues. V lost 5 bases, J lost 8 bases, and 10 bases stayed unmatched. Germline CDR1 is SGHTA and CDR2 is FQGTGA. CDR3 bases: TGTGCCAGCAGCCCCGGACAGGGCCTCGGAGGCTACACCTTC. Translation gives CASSPGQGLGGYTF.

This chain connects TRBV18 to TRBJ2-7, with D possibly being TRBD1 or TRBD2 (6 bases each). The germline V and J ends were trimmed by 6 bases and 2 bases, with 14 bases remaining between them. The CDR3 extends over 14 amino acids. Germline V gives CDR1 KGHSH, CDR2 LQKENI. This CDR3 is CASSRGTSTYEQYF. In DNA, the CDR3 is TGTGCCAGCTCCCGCGGGACATCAACCTACGAGCAGTACTTC.

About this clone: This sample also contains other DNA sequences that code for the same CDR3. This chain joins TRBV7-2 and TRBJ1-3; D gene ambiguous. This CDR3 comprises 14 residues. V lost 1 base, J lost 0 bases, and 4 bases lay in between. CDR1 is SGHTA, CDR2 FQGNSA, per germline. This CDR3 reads CASSLDSSGNTIYF. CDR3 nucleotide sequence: TGTGCCAGCAGCTTAGACAGCTCTGGAAACACCATATATTTT.

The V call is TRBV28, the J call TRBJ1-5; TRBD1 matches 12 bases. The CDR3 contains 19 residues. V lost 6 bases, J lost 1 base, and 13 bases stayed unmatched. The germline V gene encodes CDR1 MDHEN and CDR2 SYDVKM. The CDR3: CASSNPGQGAERSNQPQHF. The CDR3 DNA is TGTGCCAGCAGCAACCCGGGACAGGGGGCTGAAAGAAGCAATCAGCCCCAGCATTTT.

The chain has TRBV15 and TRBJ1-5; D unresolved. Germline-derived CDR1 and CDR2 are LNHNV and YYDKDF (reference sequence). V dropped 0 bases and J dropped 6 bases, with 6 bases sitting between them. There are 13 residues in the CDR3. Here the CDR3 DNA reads TGTGCCACCAGCAGAGATAATGGTCAGCCCCAGCATTTT. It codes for CATSRDNGQPQHF.

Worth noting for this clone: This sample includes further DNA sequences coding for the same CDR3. CDR3 in amino acids: CASSLGYGTDTQYF. CDR3 DNA sequence: TGTGCCAGCAGCTTGGGTTACGGCACAGATACGCAGTATTTT. This chain links TRBV5-6 with TRBJ2-3; no definite D call. Germline V CDR1 and CDR2: SGHDT, YYEEEE. CDR3 size: 14 residues. Trimming removed 0 bases from V and 1 base from J, with 6 bases in between.

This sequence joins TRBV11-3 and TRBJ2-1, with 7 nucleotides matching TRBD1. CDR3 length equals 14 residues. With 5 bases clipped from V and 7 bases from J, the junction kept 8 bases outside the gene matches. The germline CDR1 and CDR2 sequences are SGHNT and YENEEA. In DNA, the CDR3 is TGTGCCAGCAGCCCTCTAGACAGGGAGAATGAGCAGTTCTTC. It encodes CASSPLDRENEQFF.

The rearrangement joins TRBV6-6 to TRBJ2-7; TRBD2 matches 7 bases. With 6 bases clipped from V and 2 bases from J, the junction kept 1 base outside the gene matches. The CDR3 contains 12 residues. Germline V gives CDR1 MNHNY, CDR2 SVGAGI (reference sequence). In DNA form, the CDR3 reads TGTGCCAGCAGGACTAGCCCCTACGAGCAGTACTTC. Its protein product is CASRTSPYEQYF.